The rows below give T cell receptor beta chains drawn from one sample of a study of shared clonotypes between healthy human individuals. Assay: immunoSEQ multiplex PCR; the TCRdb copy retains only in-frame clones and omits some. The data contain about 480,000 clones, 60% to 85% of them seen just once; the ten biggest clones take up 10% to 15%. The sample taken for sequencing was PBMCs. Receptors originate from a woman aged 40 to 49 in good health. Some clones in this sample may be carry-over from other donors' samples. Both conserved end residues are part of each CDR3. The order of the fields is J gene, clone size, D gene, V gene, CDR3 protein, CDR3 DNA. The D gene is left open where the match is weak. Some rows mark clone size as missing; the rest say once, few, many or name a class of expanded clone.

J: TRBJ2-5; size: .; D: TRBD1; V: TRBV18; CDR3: CASSHDRAVRETQYF; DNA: TGTGCCAGCTCACATGACAGGGCCGTCCGAGAGACCCAGTACTTC
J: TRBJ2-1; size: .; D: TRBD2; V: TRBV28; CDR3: CASSLTLAGRNEQFF; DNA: TGTGCCAGCAGTTTAACACTAGCGGGTAGGAATGAGCAGTTCTTC
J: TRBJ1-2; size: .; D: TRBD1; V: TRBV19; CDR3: CASSPQGAPSYGYTF; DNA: TGTGCCAGTAGTCCACAGGGGGCGCCGAGCTATGGCTACACCTTC
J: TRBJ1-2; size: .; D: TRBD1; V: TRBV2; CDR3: CASTLISEGARGYTF; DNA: TGTGCCAGCACCCTTATCTCCGAGGGGGCCCGGGGCTACACCTTC
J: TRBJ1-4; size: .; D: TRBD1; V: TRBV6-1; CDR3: CASSEASGDRVFF; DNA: TGTGCCAGCAGTGAAGCATCGGGGGACAGGGTGTTTTTT
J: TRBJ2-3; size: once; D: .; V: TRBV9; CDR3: CASSVLTDTQYF; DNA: TGTGCCAGCAGCGTCCTCACAGATACGCAGTATTTT
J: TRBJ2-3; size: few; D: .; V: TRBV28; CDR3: CASSALAAGSTDTQYF; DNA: TGTGCCAGCAGTGCCCTAGCAGCTGGATCCACAGATACGCAGTATTTT
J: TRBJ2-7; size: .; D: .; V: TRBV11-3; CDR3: CASTCPPWVLVNEQYF; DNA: TGTGCCAGCACCTGCCCTCCGTGGGTACTAGTGAACGAGCAGTACTTC
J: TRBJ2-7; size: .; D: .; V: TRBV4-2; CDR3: CASSQARDLLWGEQYF; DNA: TGTGCCAGCAGCCAAGCCCGGGACCTGCTTTGGGGAGAGCAGTACTTC
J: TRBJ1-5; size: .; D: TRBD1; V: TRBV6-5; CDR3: CASSTGVGNQPQHF; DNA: TGTGCCAGCAGTACAGGGGTTGGCAATCAGCCCCAGCATTTT
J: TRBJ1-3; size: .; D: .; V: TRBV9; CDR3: CASSVETSQDTIYF; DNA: TGTGCCAGCAGCGTAGAAACGTCCCAGGACACCATATATTTT
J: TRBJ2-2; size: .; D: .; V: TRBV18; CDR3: CASSPSGDTGELFF; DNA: TGTGCCAGCTCACCATCAGGGGACACCGGGGAGCTGTTTTTT
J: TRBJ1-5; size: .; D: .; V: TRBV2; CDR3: CASSQTDADQPQHF; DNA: TGTGCCAGCAGCCAGACAGACGCCGATCAGCCCCAGCATTTT
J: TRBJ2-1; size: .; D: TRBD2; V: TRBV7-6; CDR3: CASSLISGLAGVNEQFF; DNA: TGTGCCAGCAGCTTAATCTCGGGACTAGCGGGAGTAAATGAGCAGTTCTTC
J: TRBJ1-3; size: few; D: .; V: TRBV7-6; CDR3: CASRTASGNTIYF; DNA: TGTGCCAGCAGAACGGCCTCTGGAAACACCATATATTTT
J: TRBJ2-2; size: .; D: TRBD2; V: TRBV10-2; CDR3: CATGLAGGYGELFF; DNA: TGCGCCACCGGACTAGCGGGAGGGTACGGGGAGCTGTTTTTT
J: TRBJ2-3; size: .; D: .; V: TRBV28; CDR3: CASRSGLSDTQYF; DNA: TGTGCCAGCAGATCAGGGTTATCAGATACGCAGTATTTT
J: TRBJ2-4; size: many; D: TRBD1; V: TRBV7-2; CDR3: CASSLVGGQGNIQYF; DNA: TGTGCCAGCAGCTTAGTCGGGGGACAGGGGAACATTCAGTACTTC
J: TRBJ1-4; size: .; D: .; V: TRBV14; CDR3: CASSQITALPNEKLFF; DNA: TGTGCCAGCAGCCAAATAACGGCGTTGCCTAATGAAAAACTGTTTTTT
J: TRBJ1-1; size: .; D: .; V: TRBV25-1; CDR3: CASSEWRGNTEAFF; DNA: TGTGCCAGCAGTGAATGGCGTGGGAACACTGAAGCTTTCTTT
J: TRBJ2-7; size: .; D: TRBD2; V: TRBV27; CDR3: CASSFTGLAGGGEQYF; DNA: TGTGCCAGCAGTTTTACCGGACTAGCGGGAGGAGGCGAGCAGTACTTC
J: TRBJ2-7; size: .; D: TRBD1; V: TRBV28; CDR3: CASSRWGTGDEQYF; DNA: TGTGCCAGCAGTCGTTGGGGGACAGGGGATGAGCAGTACTTC
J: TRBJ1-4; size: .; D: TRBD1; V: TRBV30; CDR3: CAWSSRTGRNEKLFF; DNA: TGTGCCTGGAGTTCCCGGACAGGGCGTAATGAAAAACTGTTTTTT
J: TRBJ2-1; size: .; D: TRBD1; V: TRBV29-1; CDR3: CSVGQGFYNEQFF; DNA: TGCAGCGTCGGACAGGGTTTCTACAATGAGCAGTTCTTC
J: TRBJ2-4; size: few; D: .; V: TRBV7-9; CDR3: CASSPFYGVAAKNIQYF; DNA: TGTGCCAGCAGCCCCTTCTATGGGGTCGCGGCCAAAAACATTCAGTACTTC
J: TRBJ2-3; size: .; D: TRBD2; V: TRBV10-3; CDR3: CAISLGLAVRGTDTQYF; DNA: TGTGCCATCAGTCTGGGACTAGCGGTAAGAGGTACAGATACGCAGTATTTT
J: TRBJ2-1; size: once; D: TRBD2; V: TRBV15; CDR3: CATSRVGLNNEQFF; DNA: TGTGCCACCAGCAGAGTGGGACTAAACAATGAGCAGTTCTTC
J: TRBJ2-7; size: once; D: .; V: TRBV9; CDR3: CASSPGLLSYEQYF; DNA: TGTGCCAGCAGCCCGGGACTGCTCTCCTACGAGCAGTACTTC
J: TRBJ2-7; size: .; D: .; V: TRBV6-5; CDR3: CASSYGGRSEQYF; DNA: TGTGCCAGCAGTTACGGGGGCCGGAGCGAGCAGTACTTC
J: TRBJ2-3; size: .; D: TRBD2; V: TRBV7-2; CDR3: CASSEASGGTADTQYF; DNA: TGTGCCAGCAGCGAGGCTAGCGGGGGCACGGCAGATACGCAGTATTTT
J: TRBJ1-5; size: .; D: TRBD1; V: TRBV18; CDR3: CASSPGQGGNQPQHF; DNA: TGTGCCAGCTCACCAGGACAGGGTGGAAATCAGCCCCAGCATTTT
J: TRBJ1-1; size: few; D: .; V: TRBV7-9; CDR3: CASSLGTVNTEAFF; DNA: TGTGCCAGCAGCTTAGGAACAGTGAACACTGAAGCTTTCTTT
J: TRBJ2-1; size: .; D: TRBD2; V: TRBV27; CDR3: CASSPWTSGRNDNEQFF; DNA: TGTGCCAGCAGTCCCTGGACTAGCGGGAGGAACGACAATGAGCAGTTCTTC
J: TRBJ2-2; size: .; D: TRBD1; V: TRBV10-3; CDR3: CAIRQGLNTGELFF; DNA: TGTGCCATCAGACAGGGGTTGAACACCGGGGAGCTGTTTTTT
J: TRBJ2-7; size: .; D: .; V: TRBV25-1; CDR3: CASSGISHEQYF; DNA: TGTGCCAGCAGTGGGATAAGCCACGAGCAGTACTTC
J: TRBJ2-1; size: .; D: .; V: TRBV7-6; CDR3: CASSLAGLSDYNEQFF; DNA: TGTGCCAGCAGCTTAGCGGGTCTCTCGGACTACAATGAGCAGTTCTTC
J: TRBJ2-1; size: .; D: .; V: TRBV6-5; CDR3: CASRSSSYNEQFF; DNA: TGTGCCAGCAGGTCTAGCTCCTACAATGAGCAGTTCTTC
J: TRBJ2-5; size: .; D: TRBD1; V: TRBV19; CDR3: CASSTPDRAATQYF; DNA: TGTGCCAGTAGTACCCCCGACAGGGCCGCGACCCAGTACTTC
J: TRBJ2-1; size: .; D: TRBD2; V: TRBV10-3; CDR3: CAISRVASGYNEQFF; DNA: TGTGCCATCTCCAGGGTCGCTAGCGGGTACAATGAGCAGTTCTTC
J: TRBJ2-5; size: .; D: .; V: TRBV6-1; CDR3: CASNIGEQETQYF; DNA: TGTGCCAGCAACATCGGAGAACAAGAGACCCAGTACTTC
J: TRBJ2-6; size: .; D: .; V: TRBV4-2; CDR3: CASSQEIRSGANVLTF; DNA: TGTGCCAGCAGCCAAGAAATTCGCTCTGGGGCCAACGTCCTGACTTTC
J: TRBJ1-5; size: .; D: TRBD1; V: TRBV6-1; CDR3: CASRPLDRGGQPQHF; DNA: TGTGCCAGCAGGCCGCTGGACAGGGGCGGTCAGCCCCAGCATTTT
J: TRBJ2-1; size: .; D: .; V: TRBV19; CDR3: CASSIVGAGYNEQFF; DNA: TGTGCCAGTAGTATCGTAGGGGCGGGCTACAATGAGCAGTTCTTC
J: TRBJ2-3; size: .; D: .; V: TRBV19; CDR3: CASSMAPSTDTQYF; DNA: TGTGCCAGTAGTATGGCCCCCTCCACAGATACGCAGTATTTT
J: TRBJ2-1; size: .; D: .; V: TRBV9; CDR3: CASSGSGGNEQFF; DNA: TGTGCCAGCAGCGGTAGTGGGGGCAATGAGCAGTTCTTC
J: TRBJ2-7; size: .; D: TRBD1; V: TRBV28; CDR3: CASRDSLYEQYF; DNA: TGTGCCAGCCGGGACAGCCTCTACGAGCAGTACTTC